This T cell receptor (beta chain) is from a study of blood T cell repertoires in COVID-19 (dated by TCRdb to 2019 to 2021). With regard to the full study: The collaborator samples originated in the United States, Italy and Spain and spanned the acute and convalescent phases of COVID-19. The material from the prospective study consisted of cDNA or gDNA derived from T cells, B-cell-depleted T cells, or PBMCs. The dataset comprised deeply sampled blood TCRbeta repertoires from subjects exposed to, actively infected with, or recovered from COVID-19. A freely available public database, intended as a resource for researchers studying the immune response to SARS-CoV-2, is where the repertoires were released. The samples were drawn from the first 160 participants of the ongoing ImmuneRACE study and from over a thousand subjects provided by 6 global collaborators. The sample metadata nearly always contained a de-identified subject ID, COVID-19 status, age in years and sex. Where available, HLA class I and class II types were obtained from metadata supplied by the sample provider rather than from assay-based typing.

V has 3 bases trimmed and J has 4 bases trimmed; junction bases matching no gene number 2. Reading from cysteine to phenylalanine, the CDR3 counts 13 amino acids. Only the CDR3 part of the read is kept: 39 bases, read in frame from the first base. The CDR1 and CDR2 encoded by the germline V gene (reference sequence) are LNHNV and YYDKDF. Each collaborating institution followed its own protocols to collect whole blood in K2EDTA tubes. For TCRbeta analysis, collaborators shipped samples in one of three forms: frozen whole blood, isolated PBMCs, or DNA extracted from either of those sample types. The paper's findings and limits, for the study overall: The amount of clinical and demographic metadata varied by source and participant and was provided uncurated.

TCRbeta CDR3 regions were amplified from genomic DNA by means of the immunoSEQ Assay, a bias-controlled multiplex PCR. Under the source paper's analysis protocol: The number of nucleated cells in each sample was estimated from the amplification of reference gene primers within the assay. To quantify the absolute abundance of each unique TCRbeta CDR3 rearrangement, sequence reads were collapsed and filtered. Productive Simpson clonality was computed per sample as the square root of Simpson's diversity index over productive rearrangements. Drawn from immuneACCESS, this table holds only the in-frame rearrangements with V and J called that TCRdb kept. Clones are partly lost; checked studies trace under half to an unresolved V gene and leave the rest unexplained. V and J calls and clone size are given by that table; D and trimming were obtained from the DNA. The sample table holds over 75,000 clones, of which almost 80% were seen once. The ten largest clones represent approximately 15% of the sample.

A word on this clone: Its antigen is unknown. No base quality values were provided; no much bigger clone lies one nucleotide off.

The source of this sequence is a human donor in a cohort sampled during active COVID-19. The rearranged chain carries TRBV15 and TRBJ2-5, with 7 bases matching TRBD1. Sequences were obtained from peripheral blood. In nucleotide form, the sequence is TGTGCCACCAGCAGTAACAGGGGAGAGACCCAGTACTTC. The encoded protein is CATSSNRGETQYF. The full variable domain, with segments outside the CDR3 supplied by the reference TRBV15 and TRBJ2-5 proteins, appears as DAMVIQNPRYQVTQFGKPVTLSCSQTLNHNVMYWYQQKSSQAPKLLFHYYDKDFNNEADTPDNFQSRRPNTSFCFLDIRSPGLGDTAMYLCATSSNRGETQYFGPGTRLLVL.